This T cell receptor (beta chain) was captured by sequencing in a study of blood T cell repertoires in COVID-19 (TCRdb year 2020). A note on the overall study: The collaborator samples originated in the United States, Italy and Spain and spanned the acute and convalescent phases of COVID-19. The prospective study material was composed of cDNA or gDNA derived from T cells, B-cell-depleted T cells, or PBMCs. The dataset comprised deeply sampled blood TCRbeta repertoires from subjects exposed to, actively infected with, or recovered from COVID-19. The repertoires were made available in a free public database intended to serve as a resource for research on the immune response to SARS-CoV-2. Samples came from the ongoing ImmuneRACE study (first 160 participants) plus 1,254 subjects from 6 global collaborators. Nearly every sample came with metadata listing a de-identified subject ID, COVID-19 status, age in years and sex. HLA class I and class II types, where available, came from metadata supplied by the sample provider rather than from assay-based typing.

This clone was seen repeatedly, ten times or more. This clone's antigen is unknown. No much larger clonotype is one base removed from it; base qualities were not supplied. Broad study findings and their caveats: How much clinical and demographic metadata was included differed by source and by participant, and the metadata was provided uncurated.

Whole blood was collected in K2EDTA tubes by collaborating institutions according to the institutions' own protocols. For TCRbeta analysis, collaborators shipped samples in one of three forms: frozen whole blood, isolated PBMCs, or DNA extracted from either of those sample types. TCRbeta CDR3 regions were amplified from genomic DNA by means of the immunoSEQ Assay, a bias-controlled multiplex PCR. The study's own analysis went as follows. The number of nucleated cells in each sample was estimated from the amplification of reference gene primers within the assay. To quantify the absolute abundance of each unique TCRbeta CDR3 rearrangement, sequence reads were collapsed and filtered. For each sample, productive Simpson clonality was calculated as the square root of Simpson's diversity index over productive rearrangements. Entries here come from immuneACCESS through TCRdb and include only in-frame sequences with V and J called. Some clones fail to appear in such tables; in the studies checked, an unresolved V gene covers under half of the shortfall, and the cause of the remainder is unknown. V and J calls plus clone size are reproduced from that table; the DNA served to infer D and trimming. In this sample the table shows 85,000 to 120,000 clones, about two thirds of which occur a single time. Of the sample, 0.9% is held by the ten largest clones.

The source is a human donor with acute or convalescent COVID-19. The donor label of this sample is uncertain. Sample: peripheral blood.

The CDR3 corresponds to CASSDDINTEAFF. Read as DNA, the sequence is TGTGCCAGCTCAGATGATATTAACACTGAAGCTTTCTTT. In this chain, TRBV2 is recombined with TRBJ1-1; the D gene lacks a confident call. Cut back by 8 bases and 2 bases, the V and J ends lie 12 bases apart. Inclusive of the bounding cysteine and phenylalanine, the CDR3 is 13 residues long. Only the CDR3 DNA is retained, 39 bases long and in frame from the first base. In the germline V gene, CDR1 corresponds to SNHLY and CDR2 to FYNNEI.